These 17 T cell receptor beta chains were all obtained from the same sample, sequenced in a study of T cells in localized non-small cell lung cancer. Data came from immunoSEQ multiplex PCR; TCRdb stores just in-frame clones and leaves some out. The top ten clones hold about 7.8% of a sample with around 6,700 clones, more than 35% of them seen once. The specimen comprised lung tumor tissue, sampled before any cancer treatment. Receptor source: a man aged 40 to 70 with stage III lung adenocarcinoma.

In its sample, this clone was seen a few times. The CDR3 spells CASSGPMNTEAFF. CDR3 coding DNA: TGTGCCAGCAGCGGGCCTATGAACACTGAAGCTTTCTTT. The genes are TRBV9 and TRBJ1-1, with unresolved D. This CDR3 spans 13 amino acids. Germline V gene data show CDR1 as SGDLS and CDR2 as YYNGEE. Trimming cost V 3 bases and J 0 bases, with 6 bases left between them.

This clone has just a few counts. The chain joins TRBV12-2 to TRBJ2-5; the D call in the table, TRBD2, was not verified against the DNA. TRBV12-2 is a recognized pseudogene. CDR3 length: 17 residues. In nucleotides, the CDR3 is TGTGCAAGTCGCTTTTCCACCTCCCTAGTTGAAGCGGAGACCCAGTACTTC. It codes for CASRFSTSLVEAETQYF.

A note on this clone: The same CDR3 is also encoded by other DNA sequences in this sample. This chain connects TRBV19 to TRBJ1-4; 9 nucleotides line up with TRBD1. The trim removed 4 bases at V and 7 bases at J, leaving 4 bases unmatched. Germline lookup yields CDR1 LNHDA and CDR2 SQIVND (reference sequence). This CDR3 contains 14 residues. CDR3 sequence: CASSTGQGGEKLFF. In nucleotides, the CDR3 is TGTGCCAGTAGTACGGGACAGGGAGGTGAAAAACTGTTTTTT. Full variable domain (outside the CDR3, taken from reference TRBV19 and TRBJ1-4): DGGITQSPKYLFRKEGQNVTLSCEQNLNHDAMYWYRQDPGQGLRLIYYSQIVNDFQKGDIAEGYSVSREKKESFPLTVTSAQKNPTAFYLCASSTGQGGEKLFFGSGTQLSVL.

This clone was detected a few times. This chain joins TRBV19 and TRBJ2-2; TRBD2 might be the D (5 bases). This CDR3 has 12 residues. Trimming removed 7 bases at V and 3 bases at J, with 6 bases between. Germline V lookup: CDR1 LNHDA, CDR2 SQIVND (reference sequence). The CDR3, as DNA: TGTGCCAGTAAGGGAGACACCGGGGAGCTGTTTTTT. Translated, it gives CASKGDTGELFF.

The J gene is TRBJ1-1, the V gene TRBV29-1, with a tentative D call TRBD1 (6 bases). V lost 4 bases to trimming and J lost 5 bases, with 17 bases between them. The CDR3 is made up of 14 amino acids. Per germline, CDR1 SQVTM and CDR2 ANQGSEA. CDR3 sequence: CSVVDPRGRTEAFF. CDR3 DNA: TGCAGCGTTGTAGATCCCAGGGGACGGACTGAAGCTTTCTTT.

The chain employs TRBV19 and TRBJ1-4, with a tentative D call TRBD1 (5 bases). The germline CDR1 and CDR2 sequences are LNHDA and SQIVND (reference sequence). Trimming shortened V by 3 bases and J by 3 bases, and 8 bases separated the two germline ends. The CDR3 contains 14 residues. CDR3 nucleotides: TGTGCCAGTAGTATCGGAGGGGCTAATGAAAAACTGTTTTTT. Translating it yields CASSIGGANEKLFF.

This clone has just a few counts. V is TRBV2 and J is TRBJ2-1, with D possibly being TRBD1 or TRBD2 (5 bases each). The CDR3 spans 14 residues. CDR1 SNHLY and CDR2 FYNNEI come from the germline V gene. V gave up 4 bases and J gave up 0 bases, with 7 bases separating them. The CDR3 bases are TGTGCCAGCAGTGCAGGGAGCTCCTACAATGAGCAGTTCTTC. This gives the protein CASSAGSSYNEQFF.

The V call is TRBV7-1, the J call TRBJ2-1; 14 bases are a match to TRBD2. TRBV7-1 has ORF status, its function being uncertain. This CDR3 contains 17 residues. The J segment lost 5 bases and the V segment lost 5 bases, leaving 8 bases of the junction unmatched. CDR3 loop: CASSAGTSGSINNEQFF. The CDR3, as DNA: TGTGCCAGCAGCGCTGGGACTAGCGGGAGTATCAACAATGAGCAGTTCTTC.

The chain carries TRBV18 and TRBJ1-5; D uncertain. CDR3 length: 14 residues. V dropped 3 bases and J dropped 0 bases, with 6 bases sitting between them. The germline V gene encodes CDR1 KGHSH and CDR2 LQKENI. The CDR3: CASSPEISNQPQHF. CDR3 DNA: TGTGCCAGCTCACCGGAGATTAGCAATCAGCCCCAGCATTTT.

In this sample, this clone turned up a few times. The chain joins TRBV30 to TRBJ1-3; D is uncertain. The CDR3 consists of 12 residues. Germline V lookup: CDR1 GTSNPN, CDR2 SVGIG (reference sequence). V gave up 1 base and J gave up 1 base, with 2 bases separating them. The CDR3, as DNA: TGTGCCTGGAGTGGATCTGGAAACACCATATATTTT. Its translation: CAWSGSGNTIYF.

The rearrangement links TRBV11-3 to TRBJ2-1; tentative D call: TRBD1 (5 bases). This CDR3 is built from 15 residues. From germline, CDR1 is SGHNT and CDR2 YENEEA. V was cut by 3 bases and J by 8 bases, with 17 bases left in between. The CDR3 nucleotides are TGTGCCAGCAGCTTTTATCAGGGATCAGGAGATGAGCAGTTCTTC. Its protein product is CASSFYQGSGDEQFF.

The chain joins TRBV18 to TRBJ1-1; D unclear. CDR3 size: 16 residues. The germline V gene encodes CDR1 KGHSH and CDR2 LQKENI. V was cut by 2 bases and J by 0 bases, with 13 bases left in between. The CDR3 reads CASSPGRAPLNTEAFF. In DNA form, the CDR3 reads TGTGCCAGCTCACCAGGGAGGGCCCCCTTGAACACTGAAGCTTTCTTT.

The chain couples TRBV19 to TRBJ1-1; D is ambiguous. From germline, CDR1 is LNHDA and CDR2 SQIVND (reference sequence). V was trimmed by 5 bases and J by 2 bases, leaving 15 bases between them. This CDR3 is 15 amino acids long. The CDR3 coding sequence is TGTGCCAGTAGTTCAAAAGCCGCCGGTAACACTGAAGCTTTCTTT. Translated: CASSSKAAGNTEAFF.

The J gene is TRBJ2-3, the V gene TRBV7-6; D assignment may be TRBD1 or TRBD2 (6 bases each). The CDR3 is made up of 15 amino acids. The V end lost 5 bases, the J end lost 5 bases, and 17 bases lay between the germline ends. Germline V gives CDR1 SGHVS, CDR2 FNYEAQ. The CDR3 DNA is TGTGCCAGCAGCCAGGGGACTCCCTTTGGAGATACGCAGTATTTT. Its protein is CASSQGTPFGDTQYF.

CDR3 sequence (DNA): TGTGCCAGTAGTGGGACCGGGACAGTGAATCGAAATGAGCAGTTCTTC. This sequence encodes CASSGTGTVNRNEQFF. The rearrangement joins TRBV19 to TRBJ2-1; 7 nucleotides line up with TRBD1. V was pared by 5 bases and J by 7 bases, with 14 bases of the junction left unmatched. CDR1 LNHDA and CDR2 SQIVND come from the germline V gene (reference sequence). The length of the CDR3 is 16 residues.

The V gene is TRBV5-1, the J gene TRBJ1-5; D possibly corresponds to TRBD1 (6 bases). This CDR3 is 15 amino acids long. V lost 0 bases, J lost 4 bases, and 11 bases lay in between. Germline-derived CDR1 and CDR2 are SGHRS and YFSETQ. CDR3 nucleotide sequence: TGCGCCAGCAGCTTGGATGGGACACTAAATCAGCCCCAGCATTTT. The encoded protein is CASSLDGTLNQPQHF.

The V call is TRBV30, the J call TRBJ1-1; 7 positions agree with TRBD1. This CDR3 contains 12 residues. V shed 4 bases and J 4 bases; nucleotides not matched to a gene: 3. CDR1 and CDR2 (germline): GTSNPN, SVGIG (reference sequence). CDR3 nucleotide sequence: TGTGCCTGGAACAGGGGAGGCACTGAAGCTTTCTTT. The encoded protein is CAWNRGGTEAFF.